The 17 T cell receptor beta chains below all came from one sample that was sequenced in a study of siplizumab effects on memory and regulatory T cells. Sequencing used immunoSEQ multiplex PCR; TCRdb keeps in-frame clones, though not all of them. The sample contains roughly 97,000 clones, over 90% of which appear only once. Sequenced: Tregs sorted from blood. The source is a human donor in good health.

The chain is built from TRBV28 and TRBJ2-5; D is undetermined. CDR1 MDHEN and CDR2 SYDVKM come from the germline V gene. Trimming left V 6 bases short and J 4 bases short, with 21 bases between. The CDR3 length is 16 residues. CDR3 in amino acids: CASRSRVLAPPETQYF. The CDR3 nucleotides are TGTGCCAGCAGATCTAGGGTTCTGGCTCCTCCAGAGACCCAGTACTTC.

This sequence joins TRBV30 and TRBJ2-5, with D possibly TRBD1 on 6 matching bases. This CDR3 has 13 residues. Per the germline V gene, CDR1 is GTSNPN and CDR2 is SVGIG (reference sequence). Between the trimmed V and J ends, which lost 2 bases and 5 bases, there was a span of 12 bases. The CDR3, as DNA: TGTGCCTGGAGTCCCGGGACATACGAGACCCAGTACTTC. Its protein is CAWSPGTYETQYF.

This sequence joins TRBV11-2 and TRBJ1-2; 7 positions agree with TRBD1. Looked up from germline, CDR1 is SGHAT and CDR2 is FQNNGV. Trimming cost V 5 bases and J 3 bases; bases outside gene matches: 12. There are 16 residues in the CDR3. For the CDR3, the DNA is TGTGCCAGCAGCCTAACCACAGGGGTCGATCACTATGGCTACACCTTC. It specifies CASSLTTGVDHYGYTF. Complete variable domain (other parts from reference TRBV11-2 and TRBJ1-2): EAGVAQSPRYKIIEKRQSVAFWCNPISGHATLYWYQQILGQGPKLLIQFQNNGVVDDSQLPKDRFSAERLKGVDSTLKIQPAKLEDSAVYLCASSLTTGVDHYGYTFGSGTRLTVV.

The chain uses TRBV7-9 and TRBJ1-2; D gene unclear. Trimming left V 3 bases short and J 1 base short, with 6 bases between. This CDR3 comprises 13 residues. Germline assignment: CDR1 SEHNR and CDR2 FQNEAQ (reference sequence). CDR3 sequence (DNA): TGTGCCAGCAGCTTCCTGCGTAACTATGGCTACACCTTC. Its protein product is CASSFLRNYGYTF.

The chain joins TRBV18 to TRBJ2-7; D is unclear. Germline V gene data show CDR1 as KGHSH and CDR2 as LQKENI. V was pared by 3 bases and J by 2 bases, with 8 bases between. The CDR3 extends over 13 amino acids. The CDR3 loop is CASSPTGAYEQYF. Written as DNA, the CDR3 is TGTGCCAGCTCACCGACTGGGGCCTACGAGCAGTACTTC. Drawing the rest from reference TRBV18 and TRBJ2-7, the complete variable domain is NAGVMQNPRHLVRRRGQEARLRCSPMKGHSHVYWYRQLPEEGLKFMVYLQKENIIDESGMPKERFSAEFPKEGPSILRIQQVVRGDSAAYFCASSPTGAYEQYFGPGTRLTVT.

The V call is TRBV19, the J call TRBJ2-6, with D hard to call. The CDR3 runs to 15 residues. Trimming took 5 bases from V and 3 from J, leaving 11 bases between them. Germline V gives CDR1 LNHDA, CDR2 SQIVND (reference sequence). CDR3 protein: CASSLMVGGANVLTF. Here the CDR3 DNA reads TGTGCCAGTAGTCTCATGGTTGGTGGGGCCAACGTCCTGACTTTC.

This sequence joins TRBV5-4 and TRBJ2-5, with 11 bases fitting TRBD2. CDR1 SGHNT and CDR2 YYREEE come from the germline V gene (reference sequence). The CDR3 loop spans 15 amino acids. Unmatched junction bases numbered 3, after V lost 1 base and J lost 4 bases. CDR3 nucleotides: TGTGCCAGCAGCTTGATAGCGGGAGGGCGAGAGACCCAGTACTTC. Protein product: CASSLIAGGRETQYF.

As DNA, the CDR3 is TGTGCCAGCAGTGACAGGGTTGGTGAGCAGTTCTTC. Translated: CASSDRVGEQFF. The gene calls are TRBV9 and TRBJ2-1, with 7 bases fitting TRBD1. The CDR3 runs 12 residues. The V gene end was trimmed by 5 bases and the J gene end by 9 bases; junction bases not matched to a gene: 5. Germline lookup yields CDR1 SGDLS and CDR2 YYNGEE.

This clone was counted a single time. This rearrangement joins TRBV19 to TRBJ2-3; 8 bases line up with TRBD1. Germline V gene lookup returns CDR1 LNHDA and CDR2 SQIVND (reference sequence). The ends lost 3 bases at V and 0 bases at J; junction bases unmatched: 11. This CDR3 region has 18 residues. As DNA, the CDR3 is TGTGCCAGTAGTATGAGAGGCAGGGGGCGACTAAGCACAGATACGCAGTATTTT. It yields the protein CASSMRGRGRLSTDTQYF.

The chain carries TRBV6-1 and TRBJ2-1; 8 nucleotides align to TRBD2. CDR1 and CDR2 (germline): MNHNS, SASEGT. This CDR3 has 12 residues. Trimming took 8 bases from V and 10 from J; bases not matched to a gene: 7. This chain's CDR3 is CASGGRREEQFF. The DNA for the CDR3 is TGTGCCAGCGGCGGGAGGAGAGAGGAGCAGTTCTTC.

As DNA, the CDR3 is TGTGCCAGTAACCTAGCGGGAGTCTCGACAGATACGCAGTATTTT. Translating gives CASNLAGVSTDTQYF. The rearrangement links TRBV19 to TRBJ2-3; 10 nucleotides line up with TRBD2. Germline CDR1 and CDR2: LNHDA and SQIVND (reference sequence). CDR3 length: 15 amino acids. V shed 7 bases and J 3 bases; nucleotides not matched to a gene: 7.

The V and J genes are TRBV9 and TRBJ2-1; tentative D call: TRBD2 (7 bases). Trimming removed 2 bases from V and 7 bases from J, with 13 bases in between. Germline values: CDR1 SGDLS, CDR2 YYNGEE. The length of the CDR3 is 14 residues. The CDR3 DNA reads TGTGCCAGCAGCGTCGGCGGGGGCTGGAATGAGCAGTTCTTC. Its translation: CASSVGGGWNEQFF.

The chain couples TRBV6-1 to TRBJ2-7, with 8 bases fitting TRBD1. Germline loops: CDR1 MNHNS, CDR2 SASEGT. The junction had 6 bases not matched to a gene; V was cut back by 7 bases and J by 1 base. This CDR3 spans 14 amino acids. The CDR3 DNA sequence: TGTGCCAGCAATTTCGGGACAGGATCCTACGAGCAGTACTTC. Its translation: CASNFGTGSYEQYF.

Comment on this clone: The junction does not match germline at one end; this may be a read error. The V call is TRBV5-1, the J call TRBJ1-4; 7 bases fit TRBD1. Per the germline V gene, CDR1 is SGHRS and CDR2 is YFSETQ. The length of the CDR3 is 15 residues. CDR3 in amino acids: CASRLGDRLNEKLFF. The CDR3 DNA reads TGCGCCAGCAGATTGGGGGACAGACTTAATGAAAAACTGTTTTTT.

The V call is TRBV9, the J call TRBJ2-3; a weak D match, TRBD2 (5 bases). Germline V CDR1 and CDR2: SGDLS, YYNGEE. Between the trimmed V and J ends, which lost 4 bases and 2 bases, there was a span of 14 bases. The CDR3 is 15 residues long. The CDR3 nucleotides are TGTGCCAGCAGCCTCACCGGGAAGAACACAGATACGCAGTATTTT. This gives the protein CASSLTGKNTDTQYF.

This clone was detected only once. The chain is built from TRBV27 and TRBJ1-2; D might be TRBD1 (5 bases). The germline CDR1 and CDR2 sequences are MNHEY and SMNVEV (reference sequence). V was shortened by 8 bases and J by 8 bases, with 12 bases between the two germline ends. The CDR3 covers 11 residues. The CDR3 loop is CASGDGLGYTF. DNA for the CDR3: TGTGCCAGCGGGGACGGGTTGGGCTACACCTTC.

The chain joins TRBV7-3 to TRBJ1-1, with D possibly TRBD1 on 5 matching bases. Deletions cut 5 bases from V and 6 bases from J, with 13 bases between. Germline assignment: CDR1 SGHTA and CDR2 FQGTGA. The length of the CDR3 is 13 residues. The CDR3, as DNA: TGTGCCAGCAGCCCGACAGAATGGGCTGAAGCTTTCTTT. It codes for CASSPTEWAEAFF.